This is a list of T cell receptor beta chains from one sample in a study of radiotherapy plus CTLA-4 blockade in lung cancer. The protocol was immunoSEQ multiplex PCR, while the TCRdb copy is restricted to in-frame clones and leaves out a portion. The repertoire holds tens of thousands of clones, with around 90% as singletons. Sequencing was performed on peripheral blood, taken from a patient treated with radiotherapy plus ipilimumab. The receptors were sampled from a human donor with non-small cell lung cancer that progressed on radiotherapy plus ipilimumab. Each CDR3 is given with its conserved first and last residue. The D gene is left open where the match is weak. Only part of the rows carry a size: once, few, many, or a class if the clone is expanded.

size: once; D: .; J: TRBJ1-1; V: TRBV4-2; DNA: TGTGCCAGCAGCCAAGAGCGGGTCACTGAAGCTTTCTTT; CDR3: CASSQERVTEAFF
size: few; D: TRBD2; J: TRBJ2-5; V: TRBV10-3; DNA: TGTGCCACCGGTGCTAGCGGGGGGCCGTTGGAGACCCAGTACTTC; CDR3: CATGASGGPLETQYF
size: .; D: TRBD2; J: TRBJ2-1; V: TRBV11-3; DNA: TGTGCCAGCAGCCCCAGGACTAGCGGGAGCTCCTACAATGAGCAGTTCTTC; CDR3: CASSPRTSGSSYNEQFF
size: .; D: TRBD1; J: TRBJ2-1; V: TRBV28; DNA: TGTGCCAGCAGTTTGGACAGGGTCTCCTACAATGAGCAGTTCTTC; CDR3: CASSLDRVSYNEQFF
size: .; D: .; J: TRBJ1-2; V: TRBV4-2; DNA: TGTGCCAGCAGCCAGGAGACCTTAGGAAATGGCTACACCTTC; CDR3: CASSQETLGNGYTF
size: .; D: .; J: TRBJ2-5; V: TRBV7-3; DNA: TGTGCCAGCAGCCCCGGGACCACCGGCTCCACCCAGTACTTC; CDR3: CASSPGTTGSTQYF
size: .; D: TRBD2; J: TRBJ2-2; V: TRBV7-9; DNA: TGTGCCAGCAGCCCCGGGACTAGCCCTTCGAACACCGGGGAGCTGTTTTTT; CDR3: CASSPGTSPSNTGELFF
size: .; D: .; J: TRBJ1-1; V: TRBV9; DNA: TGTGCCAGCAGCGAGGGGTGGTGGAGTCCCCGGACCGGACAAGGGGCTCGCACTGAAGCTTTCTTT; CDR3: CASSEGWWSPRTGQGARTEAFF
size: .; D: .; J: TRBJ1-3; V: TRBV4-2; DNA: TGTGCCAGCAGCCAGAAAAGGGAGAGTGGAAACACCATATATTTT; CDR3: CASSQKRESGNTIYF
size: .; D: TRBD2; J: TRBJ2-7; V: TRBV27; DNA: TGTGCCAGCAGTCCAGCCTCCGGGACTAAAACCTACGAGCAGTACTTC; CDR3: CASSPASGTKTYEQYF
size: once; D: .; J: TRBJ2-2; V: TRBV13; DNA: TGTGCCAGCAGACCCCAGGGGATCGGGGAGCTGTTTTTT; CDR3: CASRPQGIGELFF
size: once; D: .; J: TRBJ2-1; V: TRBV6-5; DNA: TGTGCCAGCAGTTCCACATCCGGACCCTACAATGAGCAGTTCTTC; CDR3: CASSSTSGPYNEQFF
size: .; D: TRBD1; J: TRBJ2-3; V: TRBV6-5; DNA: TGTGCCAGCACCCTCAGGGGGACGGGAGATACGCAGTATTTT; CDR3: CASTLRGTGDTQYF
size: .; D: .; J: TRBJ1-5; V: TRBV5-1; DNA: TGCGCCAGCAGCTTGGATGGGGACGGTTATCAGCCCCAGCATTTT; CDR3: CASSLDGDGYQPQHF
size: .; D: TRBD2; J: TRBJ2-3; V: TRBV10-3; DNA: TGTGCCATCAGTCACCTACTAGCGGGAGCCACAGATACGCAGTATTTT; CDR3: CAISHLLAGATDTQYF
size: .; D: TRBD1; J: TRBJ1-1; V: TRBV5-1; DNA: TGCGCCAGCAGCACCGGACAGGTGAACACTGAAGCTTTCTTT; CDR3: CASSTGQVNTEAFF
size: .; D: TRBD1; J: TRBJ2-7; V: TRBV5-1; DNA: TGCGCCAGCAGCCCCTCAGGGGGCTCCTACGAGCAGTACTTC; CDR3: CASSPSGGSYEQYF
size: once; D: .; J: TRBJ2-7; V: TRBV5-4; DNA: TGTGCCAGCAGCTTGAACAGGTACGAGCAGTACTTC; CDR3: CASSLNRYEQYF
size: once; D: TRBD1; J: TRBJ2-2; V: TRBV29-1; DNA: TGCAGCGTTGGTTCCCGGAACAGGGGAAGGACCGGGGAGCTGTTTTTT; CDR3: CSVGSRNRGRTGELFF
size: .; D: .; J: TRBJ2-3; V: TRBV4-1; DNA: TGCGCCAGCACCTCCTGGGCAGTCCTACAGGGAGCGAGGACAGATACGCAGTATTTT; CDR3: CASTSWAVLQGARTDTQYF
size: few; D: .; J: TRBJ2-3; V: TRBV4-1; DNA: TGCGCCAGCAGCCAAGGCCCGGCGACTGCAGGAAATACGCAGTATTTT; CDR3: CASSQGPATAGNTQYF
size: .; D: .; J: TRBJ2-3; V: TRBV5-5; DNA: TGTGCCAGCAGCTTGGCGGGGCTTAGCACAGATACGCAGTATTTT; CDR3: CASSLAGLSTDTQYF
size: .; D: .; J: TRBJ1-1; V: TRBV18; DNA: TGTGCCAGCTCACCGATTTTGAAACTGAACACTGAAGCTTTCTTT; CDR3: CASSPILKLNTEAFF
size: .; D: .; J: TRBJ2-3; V: TRBV6-5; DNA: TGTGCCAGCAGTGACAGGAACACAGATACGCAGTATTTT; CDR3: CASSDRNTDTQYF
size: few; D: .; J: TRBJ1-2; V: TRBV4-3; DNA: TGCGCCAGCAGCCAAGATATCGGCCACGGCTACACCTTC; CDR3: CASSQDIGHGYTF
size: .; D: .; J: TRBJ1-3; V: TRBV7-9; DNA: TGTGCCAGCAGCTCTATAGCGGCTCGCTCTGGAAACACCATATATTTT; CDR3: CASSSIAARSGNTIYF
size: .; D: .; J: TRBJ2-2; V: TRBV6-5; DNA: TGTGCCAGCAGTTACGAACGGCGGATCGGGGAGCTGTTTTTT; CDR3: CASSYERRIGELFF
size: .; D: .; J: TRBJ1-3; V: TRBV4-3; DNA: TGCGCCAGCAGCCAAGATCCCGCGGCCTCAGGAAACACCATATATTTT; CDR3: CASSQDPAASGNTIYF